Listed below are T cell receptor beta chains from one sample, sequenced in a study of response to subunit inactivated influenza vaccine. Via MiXCR, TCRdb re-called the RT-PCR reads, giving one row per CDR3 protein. This sample carries around 580,000 distinct CDR3 sequences, approximately 12% of them seen once, and the ten largest clones take around 9.6%. Here the sequenced sample was PBMCs from blood, taken on the day of vaccination. Every receptor here comes from a man in his fifties or sixties who received an inactivated influenza vaccine. Both conserved end residues are part of each CDR3. The D gene is left open where the match is weak. Size is omitted from some rows. Given values are once, few, many or a class for expanded clones.

CDR3 DNA: TGTGCCAGCAGCCTGACCATCCGGACAGGGGGGACAAACATTCAGTACTTC
CDR3 protein: CASSLTIRTGGTNIQYF
clone size: -
D gene: TRBD1
V gene: TRBV9
J gene: TRBJ2-4

CDR3 DNA: TGCGCCAGCAGCCCGGGACAGGGTCCGTACAAAGAGCAGTTCTTC
CDR3 protein: CASSPGQGPYKEQFF
clone size: -
D gene: TRBD1
V gene: TRBV5-1
J gene: TRBJ2-1

CDR3 DNA: TGTGCCAGCAGTTCCATTGGGTCCTACGAGCAGTACTTC
CDR3 protein: CASSSIGSYEQYF
clone size: -
D gene: -
V gene: TRBV12-3/TRBV12-4
J gene: TRBJ2-7

CDR3 DNA: TGCGCCAGCAGCCCGTTCCGGGGGACTGAGCAGTTCTTC
CDR3 protein: CASSPFRGTEQFF
clone size: many
D gene: -
V gene: TRBV4-3
J gene: TRBJ2-1

CDR3 DNA: TGCAGCGTCCCCTCGCAGGTCAGGGGGCGTAATGAGCAGTTCTTC
CDR3 protein: CSVPSQVRGRNEQFF
clone size: few
D gene: TRBD1
V gene: TRBV29-1
J gene: TRBJ2-1

CDR3 DNA: TGTGCCAGCAGTTTCCGGCGACGCCAAGAGACCCAGTACTTC
CDR3 protein: CASSFRRRQETQYF
clone size: few
D gene: -
V gene: TRBV12-3/TRBV12-4
J gene: TRBJ2-5

CDR3 DNA: TGTGCCAGCAGTGGGGTTCAAGCTACCTACGAGCAGTACTTC
CDR3 protein: CASSGVQATYEQYF
clone size: -
D gene: -
V gene: TRBV2
J gene: TRBJ2-7

CDR3 DNA: TGTGCCACCAGCAGAGGTGGTGCCACCGGGGAGCTGTTTTTT
CDR3 protein: CATSRGGATGELFF
clone size: -
D gene: -
V gene: TRBV15
J gene: TRBJ2-2

CDR3 DNA: TGTGCCAGCAGGGGGGACGTAGGGAACTACGAGCAGTACTTC
CDR3 protein: CASRGDVGNYEQYF
clone size: few
D gene: -
V gene: TRBV6-1
J gene: TRBJ2-7

CDR3 DNA: TGTGCCAGCAGTTTGGGACAGGGGGCCAGGAACATTCAGTACTTC
CDR3 protein: CASSLGQGARNIQYF
clone size: many
D gene: TRBD1
V gene: TRBV6-5
J gene: TRBJ2-4

CDR3 DNA: TGTGCCACCAGTGTCGCAGGGAACGATGGCTACACCTTC
CDR3 protein: CATSVAGNDGYTF
clone size: many
D gene: -
V gene: TRBV24-1
J gene: TRBJ1-2

CDR3 DNA: TGTGCCAGCACCGCGACGTGGCGCGGGGGCACAGATACGCAGTATTTT
CDR3 protein: CASTATWRGGTDTQYF
clone size: few
D gene: -
V gene: TRBV7-2
J gene: TRBJ2-3

CDR3 DNA: TGTGCCTGGAGTGTATGGCCGGTAACCTACGAGCAGTACTTC
CDR3 protein: CAWSVWPVTYEQYF
clone size: few
D gene: -
V gene: TRBV30
J gene: TRBJ2-7

CDR3 DNA: TGTGCCACCAGCAGTGCCCTAGCGGGGGGGCCCGACACCGGGGAGCTGTTTTTT
CDR3 protein: CATSSALAGGPDTGELFF
clone size: -
D gene: TRBD2
V gene: TRBV15
J gene: TRBJ2-2

CDR3 DNA: TGTGCCAGCAGCGTAGACGTCACAGGCTATGGCTACACCTTC
CDR3 protein: CASSVDVTGYGYTF
clone size: -
D gene: -
V gene: TRBV9
J gene: TRBJ1-2

CDR3 DNA: TGTGCCGCGGGGAGAAGCACAGATACGCAGTATTTT
CDR3 protein: CAAGRSTDTQYF
clone size: many
D gene: -
V gene: TRBV25-1
J gene: TRBJ2-3

CDR3 DNA: TGTGCCAGCTATGAACAGGGAAGGTATAGTGAGCAGTTCTTC
CDR3 protein: CASYEQGRYSEQFF
clone size: -
D gene: -
V gene: TRBV6-1
J gene: TRBJ2-1

CDR3 DNA: TGTGCCAGCAGTTTATTTGGGACAGGAGGGGGCAAAAACATTCAGTACTTC
CDR3 protein: CASSLFGTGGGKNIQYF
clone size: few
D gene: TRBD1
V gene: TRBV27
J gene: TRBJ2-4

CDR3 DNA: TGTGCCAGCAGCTTACCCCCAATGCAGGAAAACTCTGGAAACACCATATATTTT
CDR3 protein: CASSLPPMQENSGNTIYF
clone size: few
D gene: -
V gene: TRBV11-1
J gene: TRBJ1-3

CDR3 DNA: TGTGCCAGCACCAGGGACACCAACTATGGCTACACCTTC
CDR3 protein: CASTRDTNYGYTF
clone size: few
D gene: -
V gene: TRBV12-3/TRBV12-4
J gene: TRBJ1-2

CDR3 DNA: TGTGCCAGCAGTGTACAGGGGGCGCGTACTGAAGCTTTCTTT
CDR3 protein: CASSVQGARTEAFF
clone size: few
D gene: TRBD1
V gene: TRBV2
J gene: TRBJ1-1

CDR3 DNA: TGTGCCAGCGGTACCCCATGGCAGGGTCCCTATGGCTACACCTTC
CDR3 protein: CASGTPWQGPYGYTF
clone size: -
D gene: -
V gene: TRBV27
J gene: TRBJ1-2

CDR3 DNA: TGTGCCAGCAGTTTAGGTGCAGGGGGCGTCCCCGGGGAGCTGTTTTTT
CDR3 protein: CASSLGAGGVPGELFF
clone size: few
D gene: TRBD1
V gene: TRBV12-3/TRBV12-4
J gene: TRBJ2-2

CDR3 DNA: TGTGCCAGCAGCTTATTTGACAGGGAAGAAGAGCAGTACTTC
CDR3 protein: CASSLFDREEEQYF
clone size: few
D gene: TRBD1
V gene: TRBV7-2
J gene: TRBJ2-7

CDR3 DNA: TGTGCCAGCACCCCCAGGGCCACTGGGGTAATAGCCAAAAACATTCAGTACTTC
CDR3 protein: CASTPRATGVIAKNIQYF
clone size: few
D gene: -
V gene: TRBV18
J gene: TRBJ2-4

CDR3 DNA: TGTGCCAGCAGCACCGGGACAGGCCTTGGCTACACCTTC
CDR3 protein: CASSTGTGLGYTF
clone size: -
D gene: TRBD1
V gene: TRBV7-9
J gene: TRBJ1-2

CDR3 DNA: TGTGCCAGCAGCTTGGGGGTCAGATACAATGAGCAGTTCTTC
CDR3 protein: CASSLGVRYNEQFF
clone size: -
D gene: -
V gene: TRBV5-5
J gene: TRBJ2-1

CDR3 DNA: TGTGCCAGCAGATCGAGCGGGGACAAAAACATTCAGTACTTC
CDR3 protein: CASRSSGDKNIQYF
clone size: few
D gene: TRBD2
V gene: TRBV5-6
J gene: TRBJ2-4

CDR3 DNA: TGCGCCAGCAGCTTGTCCAGCGGGAGGCCCAATGAGCAGTTCTTC
CDR3 protein: CASSLSSGRPNEQFF
clone size: few
D gene: TRBD2
V gene: TRBV5-1
J gene: TRBJ2-1

CDR3 DNA: TGCGCCAGCAGGAACACCGGTGCGAACACCGGGGAGCTGTTTTTT
CDR3 protein: CASRNTGANTGELFF
clone size: -
D gene: -
V gene: TRBV5-1
J gene: TRBJ2-2

CDR3 DNA: TGTGCCAGCAGCCTGATGGGTTTTGGAAACACCATATATTTT
CDR3 protein: CASSLMGFGNTIYF
clone size: few
D gene: -
V gene: TRBV3-1
J gene: TRBJ1-3

CDR3 DNA: TGTGCCAGCAGCCCATTTGAGTTGGGTTGGGACGAGCAGTACTTC
CDR3 protein: CASSPFELGWDEQYF
clone size: few
D gene: -
V gene: TRBV5-6
J gene: TRBJ2-7

CDR3 DNA: TGTGCCAGCAGCGAAGGACAGGGGACTTACTATGGCTACACCTTC
CDR3 protein: CASSEGQGTYYGYTF
clone size: -
D gene: TRBD1
V gene: TRBV2
J gene: TRBJ1-2

CDR3 DNA: TGTGCCAGCAGTTCTTCAGGAGGGTATGGCTACACCTTC
CDR3 protein: CASSSSGGYGYTF
clone size: -
D gene: -
V gene: TRBV12-3/TRBV12-4
J gene: TRBJ1-2

CDR3 DNA: TGTGCCAGCAGCCCCCTTAGGACACTCCTTCAAGAGACCCAGTACTTC
CDR3 protein: CASSPLRTLLQETQYF
clone size: few
D gene: -
V gene: TRBV11-2
J gene: TRBJ2-5

CDR3 DNA: TGTGCCAGCAGTTACCAGCAGGAACTGGCCGGGGAGCTGTTTTTT
CDR3 protein: CASSYQQELAGELFF
clone size: -
D gene: -
V gene: TRBV6-5
J gene: TRBJ2-2

CDR3 DNA: TGTGCCAGCAGCCAACCCGGGTCGACATCCTACGAGCAGTACTTC
CDR3 protein: CASSQPGSTSYEQYF
clone size: few
D gene: -
V gene: TRBV3-1
J gene: TRBJ2-7

CDR3 DNA: TGCAGTGCTATTGGGGGCGGGAGAAGAAATACGCAGTATTTT
CDR3 protein: CSAIGGGRRNTQYF
clone size: few
D gene: -
V gene: TRBV20-1
J gene: TRBJ2-3

CDR3 DNA: TGTGCCAGCAGTTTCATCCCCGCCGGCCCGAGGTACTTC
CDR3 protein: CASSFIPAGPRYF
clone size: -
D gene: -
V gene: TRBV12-3/TRBV12-4
J gene: TRBJ2-5

CDR3 DNA: TGTGCCAGCAGCCGGAGCTGGGGTGCCCAAGAGACCCAGTACTTC
CDR3 protein: CASSRSWGAQETQYF
clone size: few
D gene: -
V gene: TRBV7-2
J gene: TRBJ2-5

CDR3 DNA: TGCAGTGCTGCGAGAGGGGGCCCGAACACTGAAGCTTTCTTT
CDR3 protein: CSAARGGPNTEAFF
clone size: -
D gene: TRBD1
V gene: TRBV20-1
J gene: TRBJ1-1

CDR3 DNA: TGCAGTGCTAGTTCGGTCGGGGGGGCCCTTAATGAGCAGTTCTTC
CDR3 protein: CSASSVGGALNEQFF
clone size: few
D gene: TRBD2
V gene: TRBV20-1
J gene: TRBJ2-1

CDR3 DNA: TGTGCCAGCAGAAAGACAGGGGCCTACGAGCAGTACTTC
CDR3 protein: CASRKTGAYEQYF
clone size: -
D gene: TRBD1
V gene: TRBV28
J gene: TRBJ2-7

CDR3 DNA: TGTGCCAGCAGTGATGGGCCGATGATCTACAATGAGCAGTTCTTC
CDR3 protein: CASSDGPMIYNEQFF
clone size: -
D gene: -
V gene: TRBV2
J gene: TRBJ2-1

CDR3 DNA: TGTGCCAGCAGTCTAAAGGCGGGCAGCTACTACGAGCAGTACTTC
CDR3 protein: CASSLKAGSYYEQYF
clone size: -
D gene: -
V gene: TRBV27
J gene: TRBJ2-7

CDR3 DNA: TGTGCCAGCAGCTTGTCCGGGACAATCACAACAGATACGCAGTATTTT
CDR3 protein: CASSLSGTITTDTQYF
clone size: -
D gene: -
V gene: TRBV9
J gene: TRBJ2-3

CDR3 DNA: TGTGCCAGCAGCCCCGACATTCTGAACACTGAAGCTTTCTTT
CDR3 protein: CASSPDILNTEAFF
clone size: -
D gene: -
V gene: TRBV7-9
J gene: TRBJ1-1

CDR3 DNA: TGTGCCACCAGTGATAGGACAGAGCAGTACTTC
CDR3 protein: CATSDRTEQYF
clone size: -
D gene: -
V gene: TRBV24-1
J gene: TRBJ2-7

CDR3 DNA: TGTGCCAGCAGCGGGACTAGCGGGGGGCGGGAGACCCAGTACTTC
CDR3 protein: CASSGTSGGRETQYF
clone size: many
D gene: TRBD2
V gene: TRBV9
J gene: TRBJ2-5

CDR3 DNA: TGTGCCAGCAGCTTCGCGGGGGGAGAGACCCAGTACTTC
CDR3 protein: CASSFAGGETQYF
clone size: many
D gene: TRBD2
V gene: TRBV7-9
J gene: TRBJ2-5

CDR3 DNA: TGTGCCAGCAGTTCGAGGCTGACTAGCGGGAGGTTCAGGGGACAATCCTACGAGCAGTACTTC
CDR3 protein: CASSSRLTSGRFRGQSYEQYF
clone size: -
D gene: TRBD2
V gene: TRBV12-3/TRBV12-4
J gene: TRBJ2-7

CDR3 DNA: TGTGCCAGCAGCTTAAGGGACGCGGGGCCCTACAATGAGCAGTTCTTC
CDR3 protein: CASSLRDAGPYNEQFF
clone size: many
D gene: -
V gene: TRBV7-9
J gene: TRBJ2-1

CDR3 DNA: TGCAGTGCTAGTGGAAGCAGCGAGCAGTACTTC
CDR3 protein: CSASGSSEQYF
clone size: few
D gene: -
V gene: TRBV20-1
J gene: TRBJ2-7

CDR3 DNA: TGTGCCAGCAGTTACTCGAAAGGGGGATACAATGAGCAGTTCTTC
CDR3 protein: CASSYSKGGYNEQFF
clone size: few
D gene: -
V gene: TRBV6-2/TRBV6-3
J gene: TRBJ2-1

CDR3 DNA: TGTGCCAGCAGCCCGCGTGAGGGCGCGTATGGCTACACCTTC
CDR3 protein: CASSPREGAYGYTF
clone size: few
D gene: -
V gene: TRBV7-2
J gene: TRBJ1-2